This TCR beta chain appears in the sequencing data of a study of human T cells and chemical hapten exposure. Study-wide context: The study traced per-sample TCR yield variation mainly to small differences in pooled library volumes.

One entry per CDR3 protein, called by TCRdb with MiXCR from the RACE reads. The profile covers 350,000 or so distinct CDR3 sequences, with roughly 6.9% appearing a single time and 7.5% to 9% taken by the ten largest. The CDR3 totals 11 residues. V was shortened by 8 bases and J by 7 bases, with 8 bases between the two germline ends. Per germline, CDR1 KGHSH and CDR2 LQKENI. Study-level points and caveats: Positively correlated with patch test score were the counts of PT1 expanded TCRs.

Points on this clonotype: Its antigen is not identified.

The time point denotes: patch test 1, 2 weeks after DPC sensitization. Treatment noted: therapeutic diphenylcyclopropenone sensitization with weekly scalp DPC. Alopecia patients between 18 and 70 years old and suitable for DPC were used as donors. The V call is TRBV18, the J call TRBJ2-2; perhaps TRBD2 as D (6 bases). The sample was whole blood, taken in connection with sensitization to the hapten diphenylcyclopropenone (DPC). The clonotype comes from a woman aged 18-29 years with alopecia areata. Some clones in this sample may be carry-over from other donors' samples. The CDR3 region has the DNA TGTGCCAGCAGGGAGGACGGGGAGCTGTTTTTT. Amino acid sequence: CASREDGELFF. The full variable domain, its missing parts supplied by reference TRBV18 and TRBJ2-2, is NAGVMQNPRHLVRRRGQEARLRCSPMKGHSHVYWYRQLPEEGLKFMVYLQKENIIDESGMPKERFSAEFPKEGPSILRIQQVVRGDSAAYFCASREDGELFFGEGSRLTVL.